The 20 T cell receptor beta chains in this list originate from one sample, sequenced in a study of blood T cell repertoires in COVID-19. Measured with immunoSEQ multiplex PCR; TCRdb has only the in-frame clones, and not every one. The sample shows over 120,000 clones, around 81% of them seen only once. Sequencing used peripheral blood. Receptor source: a human donor in a cohort sampled during active COVID-19.

The gene calls are TRBV6-4 and TRBJ1-4; D may be TRBD1 (5 bases). V lost 8 bases to trimming and J lost 3 bases, with 13 bases between them. The CDR3 spans 14 residues. CDR1 and CDR2 from the germline V gene are MRHNA and SNTAGT. The CDR3 DNA sequence: TGTGCCAGCCCCGCGGGGGGGGCTAATGAAAAACTGTTTTTT. Protein product: CASPAGGANEKLFF.

This clone has only a few counts. This chain links TRBV30 with TRBJ1-5; a weak D match, TRBD1 (6 bases). Germline V CDR1 and CDR2: GTSNPN, SVGIG (reference sequence). This CDR3 has 16 amino acids. The V and J ends lost 2 bases and 4 bases respectively, with 18 bases between them. The CDR3 reads CAWSQKGDKINQPQHF. The CDR3 region has the DNA TGTGCCTGGAGTCAAAAGGGGGACAAAATTAATCAGCCCCAGCATTTT.

This clone was seen only a few times. This chain joins TRBV10-1 and TRBJ2-7; 8 bases agree with TRBD2. V shed 7 bases, J shed 5 bases, and the junction held 22 bases outside the gene matches. This CDR3 is built from 18 residues. Germline V lookup: CDR1 WNHNN, CDR2 SYGVQD (reference sequence). DNA of the CDR3: TGCGCCAGCACTGACCGGAACAGGGCGGAGCGGGAGAATCACGAGCAGTACTTC. This encodes CASTDRNRAERENHEQYF.

This clone was counted only a few times. The chain combines TRBV7-3 with TRBJ2-2, with 11 bases aligning to TRBD2. Germline-derived CDR1 and CDR2 are SGHTA and FQGTGA. Losses at the gene ends were 4 bases for V and 5 bases for J; bases not matched to a gene: 9. The CDR3 has 17 amino acids. DNA of the CDR3: TGTGCCAGCAGCTCCGAACTAGCGGGAGTAGGAACCGGGGAGCTGTTTTTT. Amino acids: CASSSELAGVGTGELFF.

The CDR3 DNA sequence: TGTGCCAGCAGTTCAGGGGTGGTGGGGCAGTACTTC. This encodes CASSSGVVGQYF. This chain uses TRBV28 with TRBJ2-7, with TRBD1 as a possible D gene (6 bases). The CDR3 contains 12 residues. Per germline, CDR1 MDHEN and CDR2 SYDVKM. V dropped 4 bases and J dropped 9 bases, with 13 bases sitting between them. The full variable domain, with the rest looked up from reference TRBV28 and TRBJ2-7, is DVKVTQSSRYLVKRTGEKVFLECVQDMDHENMFWYRQDPGLGLRLIYFSYDVKMKEKGDIPEGYSVSREKKERFSLILESASTNQTSMYLCASSSGVVGQYFGPGTRLTVT.

This chain links TRBV28 with TRBJ2-1, with TRBD2 identical over 8 bases. The CDR3 loop spans 14 amino acids. Germline CDR1 MDHEN, CDR2 SYDVKM. V lost 7 bases and J lost 6; bases outside the gene matches: 8. CDR3 coding DNA: TGTGCCAGCATCCCAGCGGGAGCTGGCAATGAGCAGTTCTTC. This gives the protein CASIPAGAGNEQFF.

The CDR3 sequence: CASSYSKGSPNYGYTF. The CDR3 nucleotides are TGTGCCAGCAGTTACTCTAAGGGGTCCCCTAACTATGGCTACACCTTC. This chain connects TRBV6-6 to TRBJ1-2; D is perhaps TRBD1 (5 bases). This CDR3 is 16 amino acids long. Trimming stripped 0 bases from V and 0 bases from J, with 11 bases between. Germline V gene sequence: CDR1 MNHNY, CDR2 SVGAGI (reference sequence).

The chain combines TRBV24-1 with TRBJ2-5; TRBD1 matches at 9 bases. V was clipped by 4 bases and J by 5 bases; unmatched bases: 4. This CDR3 region has 14 residues. CDR1 is KGHDR, CDR2 SFDVKD, per germline. In DNA, the CDR3 is TGTGCCACCAGTGACCCGACAGGGGGGGAGACCCAGTACTTC. The encoded protein is CATSDPTGGETQYF.

This clone was seen more than once but under ten times. The chain recombines TRBV7-6 with TRBJ2-1; 8 bases fit TRBD2. J gave up 2 bases and V 3 bases, and 3 bases lay outside the gene matches. The CDR3 totals 15 residues. In germline, CDR1 is SGHVS, CDR2 FNYEAQ. The CDR3 protein is CASSLAGGPYNEQFF. For the CDR3, the DNA is TGTGCCAGCAGCTTGGCGGGAGGCCCCTACAATGAGCAGTTCTTC.

This clone appeared once. Other DNA sequences in this sample translate to the same CDR3. V and J are TRBV7-3 and TRBJ2-2; D is unclear. The CDR3 totals 13 residues. Germline V gene lookup returns CDR1 SGHTA and CDR2 FQGTGA. Trimming cost V 5 bases and J 5 bases, with 9 bases left between them. The CDR3: CASSPTGTGELFF. CDR3 in DNA: TGTGCCAGCAGCCCAACCGGTACCGGGGAGCTGTTTTTT.

This chain links TRBV18 with TRBJ2-1; D possibly corresponds to TRBD2 (6 bases). Germline CDR1 KGHSH, CDR2 LQKENI. Trimming removed 0 bases at V and 8 bases at J, with 17 bases between. The CDR3 runs 16 residues. The CDR3 nucleotides read TGTGCCAGCTCACCACCGGCCTGGCGGGAATCCGATGAGCAGTTCTTC. Its translation: CASSPPAWRESDEQFF. Variable domain in full (rest from reference TRBV18 and TRBJ2-1): NAGVMQNPRHLVRRRGQEARLRCSPMKGHSHVYWYRQLPEEGLKFMVYLQKENIIDESGMPKERFSAEFPKEGPSILRIQQVVRGDSAAYFCASSPPAWRESDEQFFGPGTRLTVL.

The rearrangement joins TRBV18 to TRBJ1-1; 12 bases line up with TRBD1. Unmatched junction bases numbered 2, after V lost 5 bases and J lost 4 bases. Germline V gene sequence: CDR1 KGHSH, CDR2 LQKENI. The CDR3 runs 14 residues. The CDR3 spells CASSEGQGATEAFF. The CDR3 coding sequence is TGTGCCAGCTCAGAGGGACAGGGGGCCACTGAAGCTTTCTTT.

This chain joins TRBV24-1 and TRBJ2-7; 7 bases match TRBD2. Germline lookup yields CDR1 KGHDR and CDR2 SFDVKD. CDR3 length: 16 amino acids. V lost 1 base to trimming and J lost 2 bases; unmatched junction nucleotides: 7. In nucleotides, the CDR3 is TGTGCCACCAGTGATTTTACGGCTAGCGGTACCTACGAGCAGTACTTC. The encoded protein is CATSDFTASGTYEQYF.

V is TRBV4-2 and J is TRBJ2-2, with TRBD2 as a possible D gene (6 bases). This CDR3 has 16 residues. V lost 4 bases and J 4 bases, leaving 16 bases between the germline ends. Germline CDR1 reads LGHNA; CDR2 reads YNFKEQ. Here the CDR3 DNA reads TGTGCCAGCAGCCGAGACCCAAGGAGGGCCACCGGGGAGCTGTTTTTT. Translating gives CASSRDPRRATGELFF.

This clone has a handful of counts. The CDR3 here is CASSLSGTSENNEQFF. Here the CDR3 DNA reads TGTGCCAGCAGCTTATCCGGGACTAGCGAGAACAATGAGCAGTTCTTC. V usage is TRBV7-2 and J usage is TRBJ2-1, with TRBD2 matching over 10 bases. The CDR3 consists of 16 residues. Germline V gives CDR1 SGHTA, CDR2 FQGNSA. Trimming cost V 2 bases and J 5 bases; bases outside gene matches: 6.

This sequence joins TRBV24-1 and TRBJ2-5; 9 bases are a match to TRBD2. Germline V gives CDR1 KGHDR, CDR2 SFDVKD. The junction had 5 bases not matched to a gene; V was cut back by 0 bases and J by 4 bases. The length of the CDR3 is 16 residues. The chain's CDR3 is CATSDLKAAGGETQYF. The DNA of the CDR3 is TGTGCCACCAGTGATTTGAAAGCAGCGGGAGGAGAGACCCAGTACTTC.

This chain connects TRBV19 to TRBJ2-7; 8 nucleotides align to TRBD2. J was trimmed by 9 bases and V by 5 bases; bases with no gene match: 15. In germline, CDR1 is LNHDA, CDR2 SQIVND (reference sequence). The CDR3 consists of 15 residues. The CDR3 loop reads CASSAQAGAKSGQYF. The DNA of the CDR3 is TGTGCCAGTAGTGCCCAAGCGGGAGCGAAGTCTGGGCAGTACTTC.

V and J are TRBV5-4 and TRBJ2-3, with 8 bases lining up with TRBD2. The CDR3 loop spans 16 amino acids. The ends lost 4 bases at V and 1 base at J; junction bases unmatched: 8. Germline CDR1 and CDR2: SGHNT and YYREEE (reference sequence). CDR3 loop: CASSAFPAGGTDTQYF. As DNA, the CDR3 is TGTGCCAGCAGCGCATTTCCAGCGGGGGGCACAGATACGCAGTATTTT.

This chain connects TRBV7-8 to TRBJ1-1; D not resolved. The CDR3 sequence is 16 residues long. V lost 1 base and J 1 base, leaving 13 bases between the germline ends. Looked up from germline, CDR1 is SGHVS and CDR2 is FQNEAQ. The CDR3 reads CASSLDTALWNTEAFF. CDR3 nucleotides: TGTGCCAGCAGCTTAGACACCGCCCTTTGGAACACTGAAGCTTTCTTT. The full variable domain, in which reference TRBV7-8 and TRBJ1-1 provide the parts outside the CDR3, is GAGVSQSPRYKVAKRGQDVALRCDPISGHVSLFWYQQALGQGPEFLTYFQNEAQLDKSGLPSDRFFAERPEGSVSTLKIQRTQQEDSAVYLCASSLDTALWNTEAFFGQGTRLTVV.

This chain uses TRBV4-2 with TRBJ2-7; 10 bases match TRBD1. This CDR3 is 15 amino acids long. The germline V gene encodes CDR1 LGHNA and CDR2 YNFKEQ. J lost 4 bases, V lost 4 bases, and 7 bases had no gene match. CDR3 bases: TGTGCCAGCAGCCCAACCGGGACAGGGGTATACGAGCAGTACTTC. Its protein product is CASSPTGTGVYEQYF.